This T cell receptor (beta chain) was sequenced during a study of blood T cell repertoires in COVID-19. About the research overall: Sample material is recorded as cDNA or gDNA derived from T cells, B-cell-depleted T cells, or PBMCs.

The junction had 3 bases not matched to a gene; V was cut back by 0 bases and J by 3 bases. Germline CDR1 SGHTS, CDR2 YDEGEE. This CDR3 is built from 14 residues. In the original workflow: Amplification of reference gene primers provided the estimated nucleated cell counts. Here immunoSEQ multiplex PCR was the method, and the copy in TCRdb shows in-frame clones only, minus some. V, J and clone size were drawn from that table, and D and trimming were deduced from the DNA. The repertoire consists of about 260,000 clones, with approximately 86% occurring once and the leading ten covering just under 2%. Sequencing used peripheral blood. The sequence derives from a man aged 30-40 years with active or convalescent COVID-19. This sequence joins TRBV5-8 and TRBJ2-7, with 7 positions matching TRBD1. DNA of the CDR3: TGTGCCAGCAGCTTGGGGACAGGTGGCTACGAGCAGTACTTC. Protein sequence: CASSLGTGGYEQYF.